Listed below are T cell receptor beta chains from one sample, sequenced in a study of Ad26.COV2.S vaccination and SARS-CoV-2 variants. Method: immunoSEQ multiplex PCR; TCRdb's copy keeps in-frame clones and lacks some. The table has about 470,000 clones, around 91% seen once. The sequencing here drew on peripheral blood, taken in a trial of Ad26.COV2.S vaccine versus placebo. The receptors shown here come from a person between 18 and 60 years old who received the Ad26.COV2.S COVID-19 vaccine or a placebo. Both conserved end residues are part of each CDR3. The order of the fields is D gene, J gene, V gene, clone size, CDR3 protein, CDR3 DNA. A D gene is named only where the DNA matches it firmly. Expanded clones get a size class; other rows say once, few or many, or leave the size out.

NA	TRBJ2-1	TRBV2	NA	CASNQLINEQFF	TGTGCCAGCAACCAGTTGATCAATGAGCAGTTCTTC
TRBD1	TRBJ2-7	TRBV24-1	NA	CATSDKIRGLVYEQYF	TGTGCCACCAGTGATAAAATCAGGGGGCTGGTTTACGAGCAGTACTTC
NA	TRBJ2-3	TRBV19	NA	CASSTDATTQYF	TGTGCCAGTAGTACGGACGCCACTACGCAGTATTTT
NA	TRBJ2-1	TRBV5-4	NA	CASSPGERDEQFF	TGTGCCAGCAGCCCGGGGGAAAGGGATGAGCAGTTCTTC
NA	TRBJ1-5	TRBV19	few	CASSIDRLGNQPQHF	TGTGCCAGTAGTATAGATCGGTTAGGGAATCAGCCCCAGCATTTT
TRBD2	TRBJ2-1	TRBV27	few	CASKSGRSSYNEQFF	TGTGCCAGCAAGAGCGGGAGGAGCTCCTACAATGAGCAGTTCTTC
NA	TRBJ2-4	TRBV3-1/TRBV3-2	NA	CASSLGNRDKNIQYF	TGTGCCAGCAGCCTAGGTAACAGGGACAAAAACATTCAGTACTTC
TRBD2	TRBJ2-7	TRBV7-8	NA	CASSLAVSGRSSYEQYF	TGTGCCAGCAGCTTAGCGGTAAGCGGGAGGAGCTCCTACGAGCAGTACTTC
NA	TRBJ2-7	TRBV18	NA	CASSQGQPYEQYF	TGTGCCAGCTCACAAGGACAGCCCTACGAGCAGTACTTC
NA	TRBJ2-5	TRBV5-1	once	CASSLGQTEETQYF	TGCGCCAGCAGCTTGGGACAGACAGAAGAGACCCAGTACTTC
TRBD1	TRBJ2-7	TRBV18	NA	CASSQRQGFYEQYF	TGTGCCAGCTCACAACGACAGGGGTTCTACGAGCAGTACTTC
NA	TRBJ2-1	TRBV28	NA	CASATRSPYSYNEQFF	TGTGCCAGCGCGACTAGATCCCCTTACTCCTACAATGAGCAGTTCTTC
NA	TRBJ1-1	TRBV7-6	NA	CASSPAKDTEAFF	TGTGCCAGCAGCCCGGCGAAAGACACTGAAGCTTTCTTT
NA	TRBJ1-3	TRBV5-8	NA	CASSFGLTSGNTIYF	TGTGCCAGCAGCTTCGGGTTAACTTCTGGAAACACCATATATTTT
TRBD2	TRBJ2-2	TRBV19	NA	CASSGAGWNTGELFF	TGTGCCAGTAGTGGAGCGGGATGGAACACCGGGGAGCTGTTTTTT
NA	TRBJ2-2	TRBV6-2/TRBV6-3	NA	CASSPMIANTGELFF	TGTGCCAGCAGTCCCATGATCGCGAACACCGGGGAGCTGTTTTTT
NA	TRBJ2-7	TRBV6-2/TRBV6-3	NA	CASSPLGQKRNEQYF	TGTGCCAGCAGCCCACTCGGACAGAAAAGGAACGAGCAGTACTTC
NA	TRBJ2-7	TRBV13	NA	CASSPGADLSSYEQYF	TGTGCCAGCAGCCCAGGCGCGGATTTGAGCTCCTACGAGCAGTACTTC
NA	TRBJ1-1	TRBV2	NA	CASSVQGGTEAFF	TGTGCCAGCAGCGTACAGGGTGGGACTGAAGCTTTCTTT
TRBD2	TRBJ2-3	TRBV5-6	NA	CASSLFTSERTDTQYF	TGTGCCAGCAGCTTGTTCACTAGCGAACGCACAGATACGCAGTATTTT
NA	TRBJ2-7	TRBV27	NA	CASSLTSGNLNF	TGTGCCAGCAGTTTAACCTCCGGTAACTTGAACTTC
TRBD2	TRBJ2-7	TRBV13	NA	CASSLAGLAGAEQYF	TGTGCCAGCAGCTTAGCGGGACTAGCGGGAGCCGAGCAGTACTTC
TRBD1	TRBJ2-5	TRBV6-1	NA	CASSDIWQGAETQYF	TGTGCCAGCAGTGATATTTGGCAGGGGGCAGAGACCCAGTACTTC
NA	TRBJ1-3	TRBV7-6	once	CASSPKVSVSGNTIYF	TGTGCCAGCAGCCCTAAGGTGTCGGTCTCTGGAAACACCATATATTTT
TRBD2	TRBJ2-7	TRBV14	once	CASSQLTPGLASYEQYF	TGTGCCAGCAGCCAGCTAACTCCGGGACTAGCGAGCTACGAGCAGTACTTC
NA	TRBJ1-3	TRBV29-1	NA	CSVELENTIYF	TGCAGCGTTGAGCTAGAAAACACCATATATTTT
NA	TRBJ1-1	TRBV9	NA	CASSVEGENTEAFF	TGTGCCAGCAGCGTAGAGGGGGAAAACACTGAAGCTTTCTTT
NA	TRBJ1-2	TRBV29-1	NA	CSVGLRDGYTF	TGCAGCGTTGGCCTGAGGGATGGCTACACCTTC